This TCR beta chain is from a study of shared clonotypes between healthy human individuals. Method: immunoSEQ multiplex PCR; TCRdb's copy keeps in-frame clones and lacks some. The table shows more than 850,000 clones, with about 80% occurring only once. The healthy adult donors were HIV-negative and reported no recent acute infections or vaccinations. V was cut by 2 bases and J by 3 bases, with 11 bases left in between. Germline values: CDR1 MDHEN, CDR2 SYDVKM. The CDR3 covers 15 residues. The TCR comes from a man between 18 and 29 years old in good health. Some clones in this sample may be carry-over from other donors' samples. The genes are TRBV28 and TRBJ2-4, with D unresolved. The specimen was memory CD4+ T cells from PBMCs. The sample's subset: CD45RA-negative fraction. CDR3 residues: CASSLPMQYKNIQYF. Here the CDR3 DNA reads TGTGCCAGCAGTTTACCAATGCAATACAAAAACATTCAGTACTTC.